This T cell receptor (beta chain) was sequenced during a study of metastatic and nonmetastatic thyroid tumors. Ahead of thyroid surgery, no patient had received treatment of any kind. The authors' processing: Researchers built a distant-metastasis classifier for papillary thyroid cancer that drew on CDR3 differences across clinicopathological groups. Through MiXCR, TCRdb re-clonotyped the PCR reads. None of the V and J calls come from the authors' own analysis; TCRdb made them. Among roughly 20,000 clones listed, roughly 36% were seen once. The CDR3 sequence is 14 residues long. V gave up 1 base and J gave up 4 bases, with 8 bases separating them. From germline, CDR1 is SGHRS and CDR2 YFSETQ.

V gene TRBV5-1 combines with J gene TRBJ2-2; D possibly corresponds to TRBD1 (7 bases). Sequencing was performed on tumor tissue. This receptor was identified in a male donor with papillary thyroid cancer or a benign thyroid nodule (not recorded which). Some clones in this sample may be carry-over from other donors' samples. In DNA, the CDR3 is TGCGCCAGCAGCTTGCAGGGGGGCACCGGGGAGCTGTTTTTT. This sequence encodes CASSLQGGTGELFF.